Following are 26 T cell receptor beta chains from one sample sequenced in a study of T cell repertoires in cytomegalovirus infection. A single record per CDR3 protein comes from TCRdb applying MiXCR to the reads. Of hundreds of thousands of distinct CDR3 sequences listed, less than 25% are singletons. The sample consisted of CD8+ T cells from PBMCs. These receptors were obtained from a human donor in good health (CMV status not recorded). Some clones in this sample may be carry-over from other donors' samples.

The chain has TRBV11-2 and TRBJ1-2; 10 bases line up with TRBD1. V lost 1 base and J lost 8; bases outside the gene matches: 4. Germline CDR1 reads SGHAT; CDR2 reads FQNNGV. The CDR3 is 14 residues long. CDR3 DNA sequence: TGTGCCAGCAGCTTAGGGGACAGGGGATGGGGCTACACCTTC. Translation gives CASSLGDRGWGYTF.

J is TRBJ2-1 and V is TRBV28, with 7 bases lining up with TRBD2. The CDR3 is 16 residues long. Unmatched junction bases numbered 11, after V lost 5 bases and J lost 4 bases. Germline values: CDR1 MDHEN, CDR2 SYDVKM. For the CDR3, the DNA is TGTGCCAGCAGTCTCGCGAGCGGGGAGATTTACAATGAGCAGTTCTTC. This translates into CASSLASGEIYNEQFF.

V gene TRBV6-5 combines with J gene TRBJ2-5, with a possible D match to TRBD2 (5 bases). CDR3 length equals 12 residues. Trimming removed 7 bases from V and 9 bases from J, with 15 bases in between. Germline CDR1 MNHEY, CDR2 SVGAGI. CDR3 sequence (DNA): TGTGCCAGCATGGACTGGAAACAATCCCAGTACTTC. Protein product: CASMDWKQSQYF.

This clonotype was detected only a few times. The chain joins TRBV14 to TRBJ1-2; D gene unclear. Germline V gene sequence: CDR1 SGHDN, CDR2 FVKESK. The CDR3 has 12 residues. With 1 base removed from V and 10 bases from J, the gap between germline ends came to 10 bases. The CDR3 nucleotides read TGTGCCAGCAGCCAAGGAGCCTCTTTCTACACCTTC. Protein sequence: CASSQGASFYTF.

CDR3 in amino acids: CASSFGIPPRVEQYF. CDR3 DNA: TGTGCCAGCAGTTTTGGTATCCCTCCTAGGGTGGAGCAGTACTTC. The chain is built from TRBV12-3 or TRBV12-4 and TRBJ2-7; D is unclear. Trimming pared 3 bases from V and 7 bases from J, leaving 19 bases between. The CDR3 extends over 15 amino acids.

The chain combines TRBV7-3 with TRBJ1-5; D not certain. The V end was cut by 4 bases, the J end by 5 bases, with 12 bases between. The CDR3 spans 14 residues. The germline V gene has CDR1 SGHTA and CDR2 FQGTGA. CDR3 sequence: CASSSPTGYQPQHF. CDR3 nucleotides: TGTGCCAGCAGCTCCCCTACGGGGTATCAGCCCCAGCATTTT.

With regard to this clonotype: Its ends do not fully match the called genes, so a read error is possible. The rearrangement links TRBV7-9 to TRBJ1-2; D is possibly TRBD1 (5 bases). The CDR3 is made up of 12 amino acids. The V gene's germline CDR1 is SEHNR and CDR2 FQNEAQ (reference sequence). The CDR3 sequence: CACSLGDYGYTF. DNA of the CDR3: TGTGCCTGCAGCTTGGGGGACTATGGCTACACCTTC.

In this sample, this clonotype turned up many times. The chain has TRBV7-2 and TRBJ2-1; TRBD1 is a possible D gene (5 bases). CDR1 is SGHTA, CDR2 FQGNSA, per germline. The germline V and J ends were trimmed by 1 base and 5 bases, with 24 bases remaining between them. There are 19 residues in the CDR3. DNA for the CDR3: TGTGCCAGCAGCTTAGTAGGAAGTCATCACAGGTCCGGAGACAATGAGCAGTTCTTC. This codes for CASSLVGSHHRSGDNEQFF.

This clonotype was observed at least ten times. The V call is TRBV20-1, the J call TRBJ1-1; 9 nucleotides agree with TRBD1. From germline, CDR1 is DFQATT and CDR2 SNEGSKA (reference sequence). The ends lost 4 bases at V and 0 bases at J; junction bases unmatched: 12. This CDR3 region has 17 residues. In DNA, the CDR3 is TGCAGTGCTAAGGAGCCGAGGGACAGGGCATTGAACACTGAAGCTTTCTTT. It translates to CSAKEPRDRALNTEAFF.

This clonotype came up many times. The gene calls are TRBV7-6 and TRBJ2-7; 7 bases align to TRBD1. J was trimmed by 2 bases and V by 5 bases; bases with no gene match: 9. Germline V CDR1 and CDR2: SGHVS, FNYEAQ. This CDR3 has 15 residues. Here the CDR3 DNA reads TGTGCCAGCAGCCCCCGGACAGGTCTCGCCTACGAGCAGTACTTC. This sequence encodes CASSPRTGLAYEQYF. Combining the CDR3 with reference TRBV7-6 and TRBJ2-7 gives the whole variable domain GAGVSQSPRYKVTKRGQDVALRCDPISGHVSLYWYRQALGQGPEFLTYFNYEAQQDKSGLPNDRFSAERPEGSISTLTIQRTEQRDSAMYRCASSPRTGLAYEQYFGPGTRLTVT.

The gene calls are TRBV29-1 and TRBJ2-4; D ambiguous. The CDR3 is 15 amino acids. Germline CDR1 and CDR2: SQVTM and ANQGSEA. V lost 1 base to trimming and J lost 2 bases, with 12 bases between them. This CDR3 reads CSVEGGTRPKNIQYF. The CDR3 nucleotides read TGCAGCGTTGAAGGGGGAACGAGACCCAAAAACATTCAGTACTTC.

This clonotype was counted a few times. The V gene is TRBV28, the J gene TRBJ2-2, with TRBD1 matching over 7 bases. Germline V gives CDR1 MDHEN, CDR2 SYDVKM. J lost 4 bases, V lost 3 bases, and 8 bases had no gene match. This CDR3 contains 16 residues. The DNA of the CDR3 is TGTGCCAGCAGTTTCCTGGGACAGACTTTCACCGGGGAGCTGTTTTTT. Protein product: CASSFLGQTFTGELFF.

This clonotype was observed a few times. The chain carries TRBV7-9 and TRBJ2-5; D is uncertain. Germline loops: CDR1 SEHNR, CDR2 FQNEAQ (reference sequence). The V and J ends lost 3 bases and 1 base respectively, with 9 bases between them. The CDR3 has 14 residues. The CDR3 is CASSFVQAQETQYF. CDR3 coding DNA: TGTGCCAGCAGCTTTGTCCAGGCCCAAGAGACCCAGTACTTC.

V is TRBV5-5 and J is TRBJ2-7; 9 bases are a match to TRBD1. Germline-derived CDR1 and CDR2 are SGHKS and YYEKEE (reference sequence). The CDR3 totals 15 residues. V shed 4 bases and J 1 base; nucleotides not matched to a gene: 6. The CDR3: CASSIRDRVSYEQYF. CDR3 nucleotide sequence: TGTGCCAGCAGCATCCGGGACAGGGTTTCCTACGAGCAGTACTTC.

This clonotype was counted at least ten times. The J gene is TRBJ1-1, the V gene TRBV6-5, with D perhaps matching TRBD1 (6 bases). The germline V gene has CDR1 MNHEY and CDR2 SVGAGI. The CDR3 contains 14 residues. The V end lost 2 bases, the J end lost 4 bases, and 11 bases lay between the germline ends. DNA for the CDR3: TGTGCCAGCAGTTACGCCCAGGGGTTCACTGAAGCTTTCTTT. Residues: CASSYAQGFTEAFF.

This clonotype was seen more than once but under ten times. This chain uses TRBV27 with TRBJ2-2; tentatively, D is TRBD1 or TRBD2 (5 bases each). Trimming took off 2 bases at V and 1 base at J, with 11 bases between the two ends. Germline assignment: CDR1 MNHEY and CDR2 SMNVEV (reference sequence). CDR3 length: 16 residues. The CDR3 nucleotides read TGTGCCAGCAGTTTAAGGGACGGACTGAACACCGGGGAGCTGTTTTTT. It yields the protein CASSLRDGLNTGELFF.

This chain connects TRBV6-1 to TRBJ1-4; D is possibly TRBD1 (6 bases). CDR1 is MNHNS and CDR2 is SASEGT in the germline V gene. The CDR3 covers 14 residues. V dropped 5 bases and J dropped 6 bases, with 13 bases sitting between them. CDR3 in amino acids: CASSNRDMDEKLFF. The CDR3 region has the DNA TGTGCCAGCAGTAACAGGGATATGGATGAAAAACTGTTTTTT.

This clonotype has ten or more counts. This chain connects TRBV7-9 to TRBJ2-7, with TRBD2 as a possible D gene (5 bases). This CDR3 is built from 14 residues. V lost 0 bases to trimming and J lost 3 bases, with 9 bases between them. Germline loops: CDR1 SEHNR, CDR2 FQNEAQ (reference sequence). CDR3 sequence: CASSLARTHYEQYF. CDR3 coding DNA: TGTGCCAGCAGCTTAGCCCGGACTCACTACGAGCAGTACTTC.

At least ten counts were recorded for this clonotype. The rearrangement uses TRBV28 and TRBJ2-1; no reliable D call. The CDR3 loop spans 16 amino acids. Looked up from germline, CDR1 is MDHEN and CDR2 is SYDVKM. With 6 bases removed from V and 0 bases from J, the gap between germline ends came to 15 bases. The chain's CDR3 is CASRALGTSSYNEQFF. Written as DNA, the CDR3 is TGTGCCAGCAGAGCCCTGGGCACGAGCTCCTACAATGAGCAGTTCTTC. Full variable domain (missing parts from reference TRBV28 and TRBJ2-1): DVKVTQSSRYLVKRTGEKVFLECVQDMDHENMFWYRQDPGLGLRLIYFSYDVKMKEKGDIPEGYSVSREKKERFSLILESASTNQTSMYLCASRALGTSSYNEQFFGPGTRLTVL.

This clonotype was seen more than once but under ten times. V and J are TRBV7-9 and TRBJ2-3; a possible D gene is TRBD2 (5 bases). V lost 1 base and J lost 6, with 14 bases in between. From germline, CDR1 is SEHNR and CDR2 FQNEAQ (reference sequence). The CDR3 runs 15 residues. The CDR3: CASSLGGPPRDTQYF. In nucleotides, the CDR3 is TGTGCCAGCAGCTTAGGAGGGCCCCCCAGGGATACGCAGTATTTT.

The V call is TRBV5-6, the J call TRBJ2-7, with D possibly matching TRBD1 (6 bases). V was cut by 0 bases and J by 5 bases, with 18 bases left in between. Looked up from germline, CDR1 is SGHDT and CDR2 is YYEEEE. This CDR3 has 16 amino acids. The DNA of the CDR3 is TGTGCCAGCAGCTTGGGTGAGGGGGTCTCCCGGGACGAGCAGTACGTC. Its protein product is CASSLGEGVSRDEQYV.

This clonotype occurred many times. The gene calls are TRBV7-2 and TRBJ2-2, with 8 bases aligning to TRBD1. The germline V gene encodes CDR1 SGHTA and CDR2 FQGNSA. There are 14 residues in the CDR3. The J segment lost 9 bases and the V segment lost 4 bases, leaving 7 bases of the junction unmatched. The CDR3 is CASSSGTGHRELFF. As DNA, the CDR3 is TGTGCCAGCAGCTCCGGGACAGGCCACCGGGAGCTGTTTTTT.

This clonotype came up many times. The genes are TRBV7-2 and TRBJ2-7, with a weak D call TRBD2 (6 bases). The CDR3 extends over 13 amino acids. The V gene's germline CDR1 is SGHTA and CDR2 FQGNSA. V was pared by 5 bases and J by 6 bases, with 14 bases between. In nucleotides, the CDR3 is TGTGCCAGCAGCCTAGAGTTGGGAGGCGAGCAGTACGTC. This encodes CASSLELGGEQYV.

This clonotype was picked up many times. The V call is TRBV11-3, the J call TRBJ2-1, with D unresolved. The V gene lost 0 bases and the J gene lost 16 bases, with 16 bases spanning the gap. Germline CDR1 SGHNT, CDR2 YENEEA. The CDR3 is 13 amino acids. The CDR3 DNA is TGTGCCAGCAGCTTAGAATGGACCCTGGACCCCTTCTTC. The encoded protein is CASSLEWTLDPFF.

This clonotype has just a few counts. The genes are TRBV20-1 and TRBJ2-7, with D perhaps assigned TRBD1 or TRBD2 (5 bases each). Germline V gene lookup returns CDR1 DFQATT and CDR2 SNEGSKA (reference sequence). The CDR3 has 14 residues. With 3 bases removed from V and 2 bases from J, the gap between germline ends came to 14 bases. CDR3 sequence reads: CSASLGTLTYEQYF. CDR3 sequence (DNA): TGCAGTGCTAGTTTGGGGACCCTGACCTACGAGCAGTACTTC.

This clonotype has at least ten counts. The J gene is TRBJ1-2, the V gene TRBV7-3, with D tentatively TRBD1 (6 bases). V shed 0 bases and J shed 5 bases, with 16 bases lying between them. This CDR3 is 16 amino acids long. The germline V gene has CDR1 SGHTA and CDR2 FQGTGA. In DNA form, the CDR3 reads TGTGCCAGCAGCTTAACGACAGGCGTGATTTGGTATGGCTACACCTTC. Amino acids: CASSLTTGVIWYGYTF.